This record looks at one T cell receptor beta chain sequence and its context. This clone's antigen is unknown. No base quality information exists; no much larger clone differs at one position. The CDR3 goes from the cysteine to the phenylalanine over 15 residues. Only the CDR3 DNA stays, 45 bases, in frame from base 1. The junction shows trimming of 0 bases on V and 3 bases on J, plus 13 bases between the germline ends. CDR1 is given as SGHRS and CDR2 as YFSETQ, both from the germline V gene. This specimen belongs to a study of vaccination and CD4 T cells after COVID-19 (dated by TCRdb to the early 2020s). About the study as a whole: Convalescent patients had a positive SARS-CoV-2 result on nasal swab PCR, and of these patients, some ten had mild disease and one had severe disease. The convalescent cohort comprised six males and four females, including two Hispanic individuals, seven Caucasians, two Asians and one multiracial person. Post-COVID blood samples from convalescent patients were collected a median of roughly 100 days after diagnosis, with a range of roughly 35 to 180 days. Post-vaccine blood samples were obtained a median of around 67 days after the second vaccine dose, with a range of about 12 to 241 days. Participants received two doses of either the Pfizer-BioNTech BNT162b2 vaccine (n=8) or the Moderna mRNA-1273 vaccine (n=2). Control cultures received a CEFX viral epitope pool as the positive control, an HIV-1 Nef peptide pool as the negative control, or no peptide. In around 9 COVID-19 convalescent patients and a handful of infection-naive healthy vaccine recipients, researchers compared the spike-specific CD4+ TCR repertoire from before mRNA vaccination with the repertoire from after. For stimulating the cultures, overlapping spike peptide pools were used, derived from SARS-CoV-2 as well as from the common cold coronaviruses HCoV-NL63, HCoV-OC43 and HCoV-229E.

The research as a whole found: Although the median number of SARS-CoV-2-reactive clonotypes went up from roughly 19 after infection to some 40 after vaccination, the increase was not significant. Among the post-vaccine SARS-CoV-2-reactive clones in convalescent patients, a median around 90% showed up only after vaccination, which suggests vaccine-specific priming. Only a relatively small number of convalescent patients were included in the study, and early timepoints following natural infection were not analyzed. Nearly all vaccine-specific clones in convalescent patients (304 of 307) were mono-reactive for SARS-CoV-2 spike rather than cross-reactive with common cold coronaviruses.

To prepare the library, PCR was applied. At the Johns Hopkins FTIC core, DNA from the cultured CD4+ T cells underwent TCR sequencing with the Oncomine TCR Beta short-read assay. The QIAamp micro DNA kit was used to extract genomic DNA from the cultured CD4+ T cells. Oncomine TCR Beta libraries from cultured CD4+ T cells were pooled using unique dual indexes and sequenced on an Illumina iSeq 100. The authors processed their data as follows. Non-productive sequences were removed, and CDR3s that did not start with C, did not end with F or W, or were shorter than 7 amino acids were discarded. Antigen-specific clonotypes were identified using the MANAFEST web application through comparison of peptide-stimulated wells with reference and other culture wells. To be called positive, a clone needed an FDR below 0.05, an odds ratio above 5, and a productive frequency above 0.1% in at least two of three replicate wells. A clonotype was classed as cross-reactive if the clonotype showed significant expansion both in SARS-CoV-2 spike wells and in at least one common cold coronavirus spike condition. Similarity between CDR3 sequences was evaluated in R version 3.6.1 using Levenshtein distances (stringdist) and unrooted phylogenetic trees (ape). TCRdb cleaned the public reads at Q25 with fastp, built clones with MiXCR and kept in-frame beta chains. Records with the same CDR3 protein are collapsed into one entry carrying the most frequent genes and DNA. These V and J calls rely on TCRdb rather than the paper's analysis. A total of approximately 17,000 distinct CDR3 sequences appear in this sample, around 55% of them only once. Roughly 17% of the sample goes to the ten largest clones.

The meaning of the sample's treatment or condition label: roughly 10-day PBMC culture with coronavirus spike peptide pools or control peptides (ViraFEST assay). The study used the ViraFEST assay, which expanded antigen-specific T cells with peptide pools and then identified expanded clonotypes by TCR sequencing. The convalescent patients' positive SARS-CoV-2 PCR tests were from March to December 2020, which was before the Alpha, Beta and Delta variants emerged in the United States. Fewer than 2.5 million PBMCs per well were cultured in IMDM with approximately 5% human AB serum and 7.5 to 10 IU/ml IL-2, plus 10 ug/ml peptide pools. On days 3 and 7, half of the culture medium was replaced with fresh IL-2-containing medium. CD4+ T cells were isolated after approximately ten days of culture through negative selection using the EasySep CD4+ T cell isolation kit. PBMCs were separated from whole blood using Ficoll-Paque Plus gradient centrifugation and then either used fresh or cryopreserved at -140C. In general, triplicate wells were set up for every culture condition.

Recombination connected TRBV5-1 to TRBJ2-7; no D gene is confidently identified. Sequenced sample: CD4+ T cells from blood, cultured in vitro. This sequence was found in a human donor who had recovered from COVID-19. Here the CDR3 is given as CASSLEALGHYEQYF. The nucleotide sequence reads TGCGCCAGCAGCTTGGAAGCTCTAGGGCACTACGAGCAGTACTTC.